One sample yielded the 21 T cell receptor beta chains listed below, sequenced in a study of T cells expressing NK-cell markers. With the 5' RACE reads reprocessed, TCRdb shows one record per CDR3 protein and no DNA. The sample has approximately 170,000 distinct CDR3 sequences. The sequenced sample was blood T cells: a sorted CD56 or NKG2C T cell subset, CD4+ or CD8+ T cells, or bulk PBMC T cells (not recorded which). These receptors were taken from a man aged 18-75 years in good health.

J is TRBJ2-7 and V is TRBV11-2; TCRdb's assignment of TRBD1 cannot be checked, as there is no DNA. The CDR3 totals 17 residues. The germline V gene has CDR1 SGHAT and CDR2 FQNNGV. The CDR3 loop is CASSLGTGGVNSYEQYF.

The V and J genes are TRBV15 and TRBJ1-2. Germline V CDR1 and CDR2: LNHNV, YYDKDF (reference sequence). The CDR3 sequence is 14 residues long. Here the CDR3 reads CATSRDGSLGGYTF. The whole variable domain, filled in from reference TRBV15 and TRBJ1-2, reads DAMVIQNPRYQVTQFGKPVTLSCSQTLNHNVMYWYQQKSSQAPKLLFHYYDKDFNNEADTPDNFQSRRPNTSFCFLDIRSPGLGDTAMYLCATSRDGSLGGYTFGSGTRLTVV.

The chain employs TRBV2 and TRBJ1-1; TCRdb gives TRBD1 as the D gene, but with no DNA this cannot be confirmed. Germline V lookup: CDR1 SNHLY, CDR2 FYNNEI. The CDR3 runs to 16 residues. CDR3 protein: CASSDSYDRRNTEAFF.

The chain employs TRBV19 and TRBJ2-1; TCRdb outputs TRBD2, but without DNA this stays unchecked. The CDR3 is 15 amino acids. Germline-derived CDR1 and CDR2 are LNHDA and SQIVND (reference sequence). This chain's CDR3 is CASIPRGGFHNEQFF. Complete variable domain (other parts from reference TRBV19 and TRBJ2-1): DGGITQSPKYLFRKEGQNVTLSCEQNLNHDAMYWYRQDPGQGLRLIYYSQIVNDFQKGDIAEGYSVSREKKESFPLTVTSAQKNPTAFYLCASIPRGGFHNEQFFGPGTRLTVL.

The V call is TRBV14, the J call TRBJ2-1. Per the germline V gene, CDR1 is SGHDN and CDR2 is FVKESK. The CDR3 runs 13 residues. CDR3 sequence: CASRSFSHNEQFF.

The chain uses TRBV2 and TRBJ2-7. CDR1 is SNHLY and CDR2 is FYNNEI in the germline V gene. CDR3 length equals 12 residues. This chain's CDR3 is CASSRTVYEQYF.

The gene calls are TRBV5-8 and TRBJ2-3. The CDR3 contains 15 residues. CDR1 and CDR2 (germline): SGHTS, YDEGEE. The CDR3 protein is CASSSVGASTDTQYF. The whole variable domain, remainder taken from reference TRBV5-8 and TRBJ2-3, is EAGVTQSPTHLIKTRGQQATLRCSPISGHTSVYWYQQALGLGLQFLLWYDEGEERNRGNFPPRFSGRQFPNYSSELNVNALELEDSALYLCASSSVGASTDTQYFGPGTRLTVL.

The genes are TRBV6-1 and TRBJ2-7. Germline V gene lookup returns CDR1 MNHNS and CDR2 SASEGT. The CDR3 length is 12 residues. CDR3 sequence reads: CASSVPGYEQYF.

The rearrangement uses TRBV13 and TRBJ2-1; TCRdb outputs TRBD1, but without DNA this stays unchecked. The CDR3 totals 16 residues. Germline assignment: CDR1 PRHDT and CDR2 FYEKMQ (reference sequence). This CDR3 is CASSLGREGVYNEQFF.

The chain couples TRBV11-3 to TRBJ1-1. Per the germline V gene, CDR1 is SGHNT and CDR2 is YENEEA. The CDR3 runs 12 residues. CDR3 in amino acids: CASIPLPLEAFF.

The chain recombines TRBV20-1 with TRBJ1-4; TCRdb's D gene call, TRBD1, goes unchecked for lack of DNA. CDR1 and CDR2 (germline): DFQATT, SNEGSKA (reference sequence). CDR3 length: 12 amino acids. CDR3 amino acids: CSAAGVNEKLFF.

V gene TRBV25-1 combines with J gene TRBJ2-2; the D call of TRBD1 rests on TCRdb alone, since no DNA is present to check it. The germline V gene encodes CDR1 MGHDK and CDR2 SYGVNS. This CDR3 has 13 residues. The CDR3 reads CASSVTGIGELFF.

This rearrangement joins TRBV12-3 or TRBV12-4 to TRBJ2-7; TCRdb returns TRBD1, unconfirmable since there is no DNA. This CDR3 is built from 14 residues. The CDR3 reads CASTLTGLAYEQYF.

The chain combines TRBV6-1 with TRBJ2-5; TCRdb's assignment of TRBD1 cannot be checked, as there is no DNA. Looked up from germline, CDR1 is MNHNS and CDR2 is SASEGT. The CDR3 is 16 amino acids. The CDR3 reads CASYNRPRHDQETQYF.

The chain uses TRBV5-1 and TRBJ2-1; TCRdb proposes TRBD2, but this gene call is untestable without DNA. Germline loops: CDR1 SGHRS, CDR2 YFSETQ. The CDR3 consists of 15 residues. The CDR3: CASSELAGEVGEQFF. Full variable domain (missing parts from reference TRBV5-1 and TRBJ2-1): KAGVTQTPRYLIKTRGQQVTLSCSPISGHRSVSWYQQTPGQGLQFLFEYFSETQRNKGNFPGRFSGRQFSNSRSEMNVSTLELGDSALYLCASSELAGEVGEQFFGPGTRLTVL.

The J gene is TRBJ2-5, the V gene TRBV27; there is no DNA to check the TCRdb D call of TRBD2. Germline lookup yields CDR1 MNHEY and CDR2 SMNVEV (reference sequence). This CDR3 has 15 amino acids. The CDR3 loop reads CASSPVPSGQETQYF.

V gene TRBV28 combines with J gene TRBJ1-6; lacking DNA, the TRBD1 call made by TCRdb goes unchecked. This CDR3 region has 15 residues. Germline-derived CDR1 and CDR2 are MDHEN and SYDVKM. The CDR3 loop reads CASSRDRGAVSPLHF.

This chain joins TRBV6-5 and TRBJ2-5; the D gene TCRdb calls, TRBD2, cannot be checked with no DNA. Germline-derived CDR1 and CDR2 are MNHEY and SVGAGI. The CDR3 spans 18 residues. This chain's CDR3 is CASSYSTLAGGYQETQYF.

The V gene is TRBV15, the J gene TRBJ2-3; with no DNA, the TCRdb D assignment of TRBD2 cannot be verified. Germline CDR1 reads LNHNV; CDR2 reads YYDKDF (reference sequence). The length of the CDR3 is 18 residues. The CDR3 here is CATSRDLIGLAGGHTQYF. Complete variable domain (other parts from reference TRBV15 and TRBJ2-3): DAMVIQNPRYQVTQFGKPVTLSCSQTLNHNVMYWYQQKSSQAPKLLFHYYDKDFNNEADTPDNFQSRRPNTSFCFLDIRSPGLGDTAMYLCATSRDLIGLAGGHTQYFGPGTRLTVL.

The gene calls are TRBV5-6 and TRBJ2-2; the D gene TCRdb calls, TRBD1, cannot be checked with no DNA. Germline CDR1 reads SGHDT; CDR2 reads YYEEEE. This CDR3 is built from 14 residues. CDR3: CASSLYGTYEEMFF.

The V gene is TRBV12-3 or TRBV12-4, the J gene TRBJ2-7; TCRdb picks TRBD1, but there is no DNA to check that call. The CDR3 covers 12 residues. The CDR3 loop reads CASSTGAYEQYF.